This TCR beta chain was sequenced for a study of T cells after yellow fever vaccination. UMIs were added to TCR cDNA along with a universal primer site when it was made by 5'RACE template switching. TCRdb redid the calling of the 5' RACE reads with MiXCR, one entry per CDR3 protein. The sample carries 400,000 to 650,000 distinct CDR3 sequences, less than 25% recorded once. Germline CDR1 DFQATT, CDR2 SNEGSKA (reference sequence). Trimming shortened V by 4 bases and J by 6 bases, and 10 bases separated the two germline ends. This CDR3 region has 12 residues. The V and J genes are TRBV20-1 and TRBJ2-1, with a weak D call TRBD1 (6 bases). This clonotype was sampled from a man aged 18-30 years who received the YFV17D yellow fever vaccine. Sequenced here: PBMCs, sampled more than 20 days after the first yellow fever vaccination. CDR3 region: CSATRQANEQFF. The CDR3 nucleotides read TGCAGTGCTACCCGACAGGCCAATGAGCAGTTCTTC.